The following is a T cell receptor (beta chain) sequence with its context. Its specificity is unknown. The data were taken from a study of identical twins. TCRdb used MiXCR to reprocess the 5' RACE reads, holding one entry per CDR3 protein. The sample has hundreds of thousands of distinct CDR3 sequences; roughly 18% are singletons. Study-wide points: Excess twin sharing in beta out-of-frame sequences was weaker.

These data were also reused for a study on T cells expressing NK-cell markers. According to that study: Repertoire data for TCR beta were derived from sorted T cells (CD3+CD56+NKG2C+, CD3+CD56+NKG2C- and CD3+CD56-NKG2C+). The CD3+CD56-NKG2C+ fraction of a handful of donors was likewise dominated by these clonotypes. Unclear, still, was the HCMV specificity of the expanded NKG2C+ T cell clones.

The sample comprised PBMCs. The sequence came from a woman between 18 and 29 years old in good health.

Here the CDR3 DNA reads TGTGCCAGCAGACCCGGGACAGGGAGGGCCTACGTCGAGCAGTACTTC. As protein: CASRPGTGRAYVEQYF. The chain uses TRBV6-2 or TRBV6-3 and TRBJ2-7; 9 nucleotides agree with TRBD1. In germline, CDR1 is MNHEY, CDR2 SVGEGT. The trim removed 6 bases at V and 6 bases at J, leaving 15 bases unmatched. The CDR3 has 16 amino acids.